Below, 32 T cell receptor beta chains from the same sample are listed, as sequenced in a study of blood T cell repertoires in COVID-19. The protocol was immunoSEQ multiplex PCR, while the TCRdb copy is restricted to in-frame clones and leaves out a portion. The sample includes more than 110,000 clones, 65% to 80% of them seen just once. Material for sequencing was peripheral blood. The receptors shown here come from a man aged 60-69 years with acute or convalescent COVID-19.

This rearrangement joins TRBV9 to TRBJ1-1; D may be TRBD1 (6 bases). The V end was cut by 0 bases, the J end by 0 bases, with 12 bases between. This CDR3 has 16 amino acids. Germline CDR1 reads SGDLS; CDR2 reads YYNGEE. The CDR3 DNA reads TGTGCCAGCAGCGTAGATGATGGGACAATGAACACTGAAGCTTTCTTT. Its translation: CASSVDDGTMNTEAFF.

V gene TRBV11-2 combines with J gene TRBJ2-3; a weak D match, TRBD2 (5 bases). V lost 6 bases to trimming and J lost 0 bases, with 10 bases between them. The CDR3 contains 14 residues. CDR1 and CDR2 (germline): SGHAT, FQNNGV. The CDR3 is CASSTQRSTDTQYF. The CDR3 DNA reads as TGTGCCAGCAGTACTCAGCGGAGCACAGATACGCAGTATTTT.

This sequence joins TRBV9 and TRBJ2-3; TRBD2 might be the D (6 bases). Germline loops: CDR1 SGDLS, CDR2 YYNGEE. The CDR3 length is 15 residues. With 2 bases removed from V and 2 bases from J, the gap between germline ends came to 12 bases. The CDR3 DNA reads TGTGCCAGCAGCGTGGGCCCGGGGGACACAGATACGCAGTATTTT. Encoded protein: CASSVGPGDTDTQYF.

Concerning this clone: Within the sample, other DNA sequences also encode this same CDR3. J is TRBJ1-2 and V is TRBV18; D remains ambiguous. Germline CDR1 and CDR2: KGHSH and LQKENI. Trimming left V 3 bases short and J 6 bases short, with 8 bases between. The CDR3 is 12 amino acids. The CDR3 protein is CASSPGVDGYTF. DNA for the CDR3: TGTGCCAGCTCACCGGGCGTGGATGGCTACACCTTC.

This clone was seen a handful of times. This chain links TRBV6-5 with TRBJ1-6; D may be TRBD1 (5 bases). The germline V and J ends were trimmed by 7 bases and 10 bases, with 14 bases remaining between them. This CDR3 has 13 amino acids. In germline, CDR1 is MNHEY, CDR2 SVGAGI. DNA for the CDR3: TGTGCCAGCACCCTAGGGGCGGACTCACCCCTCCACTTT. It yields the protein CASTLGADSPLHF.

The chain combines TRBV5-4 with TRBJ1-1, with D unresolved. V lost 3 bases, J lost 1 base, and 7 bases lay in between. The CDR3 contains 13 residues. Germline V gives CDR1 SGHNT, CDR2 YYREEE (reference sequence). The chain's CDR3 is CASSSTGNTEAFF. In DNA form, the CDR3 reads TGTGCCAGCAGCTCCACTGGGAACACTGAAGCTTTCTTT.

The CDR3 loop reads CASSRQAADTGELFF. CDR3 nucleotides: TGTGCCAGCAGCCGACAGGCCGCAGACACCGGGGAGCTGTTTTTT. The rearrangement links TRBV6-6 to TRBJ2-2; maybe TRBD1 (6 bases). V lost 6 bases and J 3 bases, leaving 14 bases between the germline ends. The CDR3 is 15 amino acids. Germline assignment: CDR1 MNHNY and CDR2 SVGAGI (reference sequence).

The gene calls are TRBV11-3 and TRBJ2-1; 7 bases are shared with TRBD2. Germline lookup yields CDR1 SGHNT and CDR2 YENEEA. The CDR3 extends over 20 amino acids. V lost 6 bases to trimming and J lost 0 bases; unmatched junction nucleotides: 20. CDR3 in amino acids: CASRFPLQTSSGSSYNEQFF. CDR3 coding DNA: TGTGCCAGCAGGTTCCCACTTCAAACGTCTAGCGGTAGCTCCTACAATGAGCAGTTCTTC.

The chain uses TRBV2 and TRBJ2-1, with TRBD2 matching over 10 bases. V shed 7 bases, J shed 13 bases, and the junction held 7 bases outside the gene matches. The CDR3 runs 12 residues. Germline values: CDR1 SNHLY, CDR2 FYNNEI. CDR3 sequence reads: CASIASGRAQFF. The CDR3 DNA reads as TGTGCCAGCATCGCGAGCGGGAGGGCTCAGTTCTTC.

This chain uses TRBV12-3 or TRBV12-4 with TRBJ1-2; TRBD1 matches 8 bases. The CDR3 runs 13 residues. Trimming took 6 bases from V and 5 from J; bases not matched to a gene: 5. CDR3 region: CASSHGQGYGYTF. CDR3 nucleotides: TGTGCCAGCAGCCACGGACAGGGTTATGGCTACACCTTC.

As concerns this clone: This specimen includes other DNA sequences encoding the same CDR3. This chain connects TRBV18 to TRBJ1-2; 8 nucleotides match TRBD1. CDR3 size: 13 residues. In germline, CDR1 is KGHSH, CDR2 LQKENI. Losses at the gene ends were 6 bases for V and 3 bases for J; bases not matched to a gene: 3. CDR3 region: CASSQQGDYGYTF. In DNA form, the CDR3 reads TGTGCCAGCTCTCAACAGGGGGACTATGGCTACACCTTC.

This clone appeared a single time. The rearrangement uses TRBV10-3 and TRBJ1-1; maybe TRBD1 (6 bases). V lost 10 bases to trimming and J lost 1 base, with 10 bases between them. Germline loops: CDR1 ENHRY, CDR2 SYGVKD. The CDR3 has 12 residues. The CDR3 DNA reads TGTGCCACGTCACAGGGGAACACTGAAGCTTTCTTT. As protein: CATSQGNTEAFF.

A note on this clone: A read error may produce the germline difference seen at one junction end. The chain carries TRBV27 and TRBJ2-5; D is possibly TRBD1 (6 bases). This CDR3 region has 15 residues. Germline CDR1 MNHEY, CDR2 SMNVEV (reference sequence). CDR3 DNA sequence: TGTACCAGCAGCCGAGACAGGATAGGTCGAGAGACCCAGTACTTC. Translating it yields CTSSRDRIGRETQYF.

The chain employs TRBV2 and TRBJ1-3; no clear D. Germline V CDR1 and CDR2: SNHLY, FYNNEI. V was trimmed by 3 bases and J by 1 base, leaving 7 bases between them. The CDR3 is 14 amino acids. The CDR3 is CASSEGGSGNTIYF. CDR3 in DNA: TGTGCCAGCAGTGAGGGAGGTTCTGGAAACACCATATATTTT.

This rearrangement joins TRBV10-3 to TRBJ2-7; TRBD1 matches at 8 bases. This CDR3 is 15 amino acids long. From germline, CDR1 is ENHRY and CDR2 SYGVKD. V trimming: 6 bases; J trimming: 0 bases; junction bases outside the gene matches: 7. The CDR3 loop is CAISLGQESSYEQYF. As DNA, the CDR3 is TGTGCCATCAGCCTGGGACAGGAGAGCTCCTACGAGCAGTACTTC.

This sequence joins TRBV4-1 and TRBJ1-5; weak D call: TRBD1 (6 bases). Per germline, CDR1 MGHRA and CDR2 YSYEKL. V was pared by 4 bases and J by 6 bases, with 16 bases between. The length of the CDR3 is 15 residues. As DNA, the CDR3 is TGCGCCAGCAGCCCCCTAGGGGGAGGGACTCAGCCCCAGCATTTT. It codes for CASSPLGGGTQPQHF.

This clone was seen a handful of times. The rearrangement uses TRBV5-6 and TRBJ1-2; D remains ambiguous. Trimming pared 1 base from V and 4 bases from J, leaving 11 bases between. The length of the CDR3 is 14 residues. The germline gives CDR1 SGHDT, CDR2 YYEEEE. CDR3 protein: CASSLPFLFYGYTF. DNA of the CDR3: TGTGCCAGCAGCTTGCCTTTCCTTTTCTATGGCTACACCTTC.

The chain uses TRBV9 and TRBJ2-3; 7 bases agree with TRBD2. V lost 4 bases to trimming and J lost 5 bases; unmatched junction nucleotides: 13. The CDR3 contains 16 residues. Germline lookup yields CDR1 SGDLS and CDR2 YYNGEE. CDR3 in amino acids: CASSPRSGTVRDTQYF. DNA of the CDR3: TGTGCCAGCAGCCCCAGGAGCGGGACTGTTAGAGATACGCAGTATTTT.

The rearrangement links TRBV3-1 (or the pseudogene TRBV3-2) to TRBJ2-2; D remains ambiguous. Trimming left V 4 bases short and J 4 bases short, with 10 bases between. Germline CDR1 reads LGHDT; CDR2 reads YNNKEL (reference sequence). This CDR3 is built from 14 residues. CDR3 sequence reads: CASSLQAVTGELFF. CDR3 nucleotides: TGTGCCAGCAGCCTTCAGGCCGTCACCGGGGAGCTGTTTTTT.

This clone has just a few counts. The V and J genes are TRBV18 and TRBJ1-3; D ambiguous. The CDR3 extends over 16 amino acids. Trimming pared 3 bases from V and 0 bases from J, leaving 12 bases between. CDR1 and CDR2 (germline): KGHSH, LQKENI. CDR3 sequence: CASSPMTPSSGNTIYF. In DNA, the CDR3 is TGTGCCAGCTCACCCATGACTCCGAGCTCTGGAAACACCATATATTTT.

The J gene is TRBJ1-5, the V gene TRBV30, with D uncertain. Trimming pared 3 bases from V and 2 bases from J, leaving 14 bases between. The CDR3 loop spans 15 amino acids. Germline V gives CDR1 GTSNPN, CDR2 SVGIG (reference sequence). The CDR3: CAWSAGRRGNQPQHF. In DNA form, the CDR3 reads TGTGCCTGGAGCGCCGGACGGAGGGGCAATCAGCCCCAGCATTTT.

The rearrangement joins TRBV19 to TRBJ1-2; D might be TRBD1 (5 bases). CDR3 size: 13 residues. The germline CDR1 and CDR2 sequences are LNHDA and SQIVND (reference sequence). Trimming cost V 5 bases and J 4 bases, with 11 bases left between them. The DNA for the CDR3 is TGTGCCAGTAGTCAGGGATATGTCTATGGCTACACCTTC. It translates to CASSQGYVYGYTF.

This clone was detected a few times. V and J are TRBV28 and TRBJ1-1, with 11 bases fitting TRBD1. The germline V gene has CDR1 MDHEN and CDR2 SYDVKM. The CDR3 is 18 residues long. V lost 6 bases to trimming and J lost 4 bases; unmatched junction nucleotides: 16. CDR3 bases: TGTGCCAGCAGAACCACCGGACAGGGGGCAAGGAAGGGCACTGAAGCTTTCTTT. It specifies CASRTTGQGARKGTEAFF.

The chain combines TRBV2 with TRBJ1-2; D gene uncertain. Trimming left V 3 bases short and J 4 bases short, with 12 bases between. Germline CDR1 and CDR2: SNHLY and FYNNEI. The CDR3 has 14 residues. CDR3 loop: CASSEDGGVYGYTF. The CDR3 region has the DNA TGTGCCAGCAGTGAGGACGGAGGAGTCTATGGCTACACCTTC.

The chain employs TRBV7-9 and TRBJ1-1; D might be TRBD1 (6 bases). Germline V gives CDR1 SEHNR, CDR2 FQNEAQ (reference sequence). The germline V and J ends were trimmed by 8 bases and 1 base, with 11 bases remaining between them. The CDR3 runs 13 residues. CDR3 DNA sequence: TGTGCCAGCGCCACAGGGTGGAACACTGAAGCTTTCTTT. This gives the protein CASATGWNTEAFF.

The chain links TRBV20-1 to TRBJ1-5; D not certain. V lost 3 bases to trimming and J lost 10 bases, with 16 bases between them. Looked up from germline, CDR1 is DFQATT and CDR2 is SNEGSKA (reference sequence). The length of the CDR3 is 13 residues. The CDR3 coding sequence is TGCAGTGCTAGTGTGGGGAGCTTTCTCCCCCAGCATTTT. It codes for CSASVGSFLPQHF.

There are a few counts of this clone. The gene calls are TRBV7-2 and TRBJ2-5; TRBD1 matches at 9 bases. The CDR3 is 13 amino acids. Germline-derived CDR1 and CDR2 are SGHTA and FQGNSA. With V trimmed by 5 bases and J by 5 bases, 3 bases remained unmatched. CDR3 sequence reads: CASSLGTGETQYF. The CDR3 DNA follows: TGTGCCAGCAGCCTCGGGACAGGGGAGACCCAGTACTTC.

This clone was seen a handful of times. This chain links TRBV7-2 with TRBJ1-2; weak D call: TRBD1 (5 bases). The CDR3 length is 14 residues. Trimming shortened V by 7 bases and J by 2 bases, and 14 bases separated the two germline ends. Per germline, CDR1 SGHTA and CDR2 FQGNSA. The CDR3 DNA reads TGTGCCAGCACCCTCGACAGAACGAACTATGGCTACACCTTC. This encodes CASTLDRTNYGYTF.

The J gene is TRBJ2-2, the V gene TRBV19, with 10 positions matching TRBD2. V shed 7 bases and J 2 bases; nucleotides not matched to a gene: 7. CDR1 is LNHDA and CDR2 is SQIVND in the germline V gene (reference sequence). CDR3 length: 16 amino acids. DNA of the CDR3: TGTGCCAGTATAAGAGCGGGAGGGCCCAACACCGGGGAGCTGTTTTTT. Its translation: CASIRAGGPNTGELFF.

The chain recombines TRBV5-5 with TRBJ1-1; 8 bases match TRBD1. V lost 5 bases and J lost 7; bases outside the gene matches: 10. Germline-derived CDR1 and CDR2 are SGHKS and YYEKEE (reference sequence). The CDR3 extends over 14 amino acids. As DNA, the CDR3 is TGTGCCAGCAGTGGAGGGTCAGGGGGCAGTGAAGCTTTCTTT. Its protein is CASSGGSGGSEAFF.

V usage is TRBV7-6 and J usage is TRBJ2-5, with 7 bases fitting TRBD1. V lost 3 bases and J lost 4; bases outside the gene matches: 5. Looked up from germline, CDR1 is SGHVS and CDR2 is FNYEAQ. The CDR3 has 14 residues. CDR3 protein: CASSLFSGGETQYF. The CDR3 region has the DNA TGTGCCAGCAGCTTGTTCTCAGGGGGAGAGACCCAGTACTTC.

This chain connects TRBV10-3 to TRBJ1-6, with TRBD1 matching over 8 bases. In germline, CDR1 is ENHRY, CDR2 SYGVKD. The V segment lost 3 bases and the J segment 9 bases; nucleotides outside the gene matches: 7. The CDR3 runs to 15 residues. CDR3 sequence reads: CAISEDRGLASPLHF. In DNA form, the CDR3 reads TGTGCCATCAGTGAAGACAGGGGCCTTGCTTCACCCCTCCACTTT.